A single sample is the source of the 6 T cell receptor beta chains below, sequenced in a study of cytomegalovirus exposure and HLA in healthy donors (dated by TCRdb to the late 2010s). The library was generated by the immunoSEQ multiplex PCR assay. TCRdb provides this immuneACCESS table in a form limited to in-frame rearrangements. Some clones are lacking; in checked studies, under half of them reflect an unresolved V gene, and why the rest are absent is not known. The sample table shows some 76,000 clones, and 94% are seen once. The ten largest account for less than 2.5% of the sample. The material sequenced was PBMCs. The receptor set was obtained from a woman under 30 in good health and CMV-seronegative.

The chain recombines TRBV7-2 with TRBJ2-2; 10 bases agree with TRBD1. From germline, CDR1 is SGHTA and CDR2 FQGNSA. J lost 4 bases, V lost 3 bases, and 5 bases had no gene match. This CDR3 has 16 amino acids. The CDR3 DNA reads TGTGCCAGCAGCTTTAGTCGGGACAGGGGCACCGGGGAGCTGTTTTTT. This sequence encodes CASSFSRDRGTGELFF.

CDR3 in DNA: TGTGCCAGCAGCGCGACCCCACAGGGGGCAGTTGGAAACACCATATATTTT. Amino acid sequence: CASSATPQGAVGNTIYF. The chain has TRBV9 and TRBJ1-3; 9 bases fit TRBD1. Per germline, CDR1 SGDLS and CDR2 YYNGEE. V shed 3 bases, J shed 3 bases, and the junction held 10 bases outside the gene matches. The CDR3 loop spans 17 amino acids.

The chain recombines TRBV7-8 with TRBJ1-1, with no clear D. V was cut by 5 bases and J by 2 bases, with 9 bases left in between. CDR1 is SGHVS and CDR2 is FQNEAQ in the germline V gene. The CDR3 totals 13 residues. DNA for the CDR3: TGTGCCAGCAGCCGTGGGAGCAACACTGAAGCTTTCTTT. The encoded protein is CASSRGSNTEAFF.

This rearrangement joins TRBV10-2 to TRBJ1-3; TRBD1 matches 7 bases. CDR3 size: 15 residues. Germline CDR1 reads WSHSY; CDR2 reads SAAADI. J gave up 3 bases and V 2 bases, and 4 bases lay outside the gene matches. The CDR3 spells CASSEMQGVGNTIYF. CDR3 sequence (DNA): TGCGCCAGCAGTGAGATGCAGGGGGTTGGAAACACCATATATTTT.

This clone was picked up a small number of times. The J gene is TRBJ1-1, the V gene TRBV28; D unclear. The CDR3 runs 14 residues. Between the trimmed V and J ends, which lost 6 bases and 10 bases, there was a span of 21 bases. Germline CDR1 is MDHEN and CDR2 is SYDVKM. In nucleotides, the CDR3 is TGTGCCAGCAGCCCAGCGCAACACCCCATCGTAGCTTTCTTT. Protein product: CASSPAQHPIVAFF.

The V and J genes are TRBV28 and TRBJ1-2, with 7 bases aligning to TRBD1. The trim removed 10 bases at V and 2 bases at J, leaving 4 bases unmatched. The CDR3 has 12 amino acids. Germline loops: CDR1 MDHEN, CDR2 SYDVKM. DNA for the CDR3: TGTGCCATCACGACAGGGAACTATGGCTACACCTTC. Amino acid sequence: CAITTGNYGYTF.